The next 2 T cell receptor beta chains were all read from a single sample in a study of blood T cells in healthy people across ages. Next came a second PCR, run for about 7 to 12 cycles, which used a sample-barcoded 5' primer along with a J-beta primer mix. A single record per CDR3 protein comes from TCRdb applying MiXCR to the 5' RACE reads. Among 800,000 to 950,000 distinct CDR3 sequences listed, around 29% were seen once. The same sample was also used in a study of T cells of mothers and their children.

The source material was blood. The receptors were gathered from a woman aged 40 to 49 in good health.

This clonotype was seen only a few times. J is TRBJ1-5 and V is TRBV20-1; the match to TRBD1 covers 8 bases. Germline V gene sequence: CDR1 DFQATT, CDR2 SNEGSKA (reference sequence). The V and J ends lost 5 bases and 4 bases, in that order; junction bases with no gene match: 10. The CDR3 consists of 15 residues. The CDR3 DNA follows: TGCAGTGCTCAATTGGGACAGGCCACAAATCAGCCCCAGCATTTT. This sequence encodes CSAQLGQATNQPQHF.

This clonotype was seen a few times. J is TRBJ1-2 and V is TRBV4-1; maybe TRBD1 (5 bases). The CDR3 is 16 amino acids. The germline CDR1 and CDR2 sequences are MGHRA and YSYEKL. Trimming took 3 bases from V and 8 from J, leaving 22 bases between them. The CDR3 here is CASSHSETAGPHGYTF. In nucleotides, the CDR3 is TGCGCCAGCAGCCATAGTGAGACAGCCGGTCCCCACGGCTACACCTTC.